One and the same sample provided the 9 T cell receptor beta chains below, sequenced in a study of metastatic and nonmetastatic thyroid tumors. Using MiXCR, TCRdb reanalyzed the PCR reads. The data show tens of thousands of clones, 35% to 45% seen once. Every patient was untreated before thyroid surgery. The sample taken for sequencing was blood. Receptors were obtained from a male donor with papillary thyroid cancer or a benign thyroid nodule (not recorded which). Some clones in this sample may be carry-over from other donors' samples.

V is TRBV12-3 or TRBV12-4 and J is TRBJ1-2, with 9 nucleotides matching TRBD1. This CDR3 region has 15 residues. V shed 10 bases, J shed 3 bases, and the junction held 12 bases outside the gene matches. CDR3 residues: CATWDRVMGYYGYTF. The DNA of the CDR3 is TGTGCCACCTGGGACAGGGTAATGGGTTACTATGGCTACACCTTC.

The rearrangement links TRBV20-1 to TRBJ2-5, with D perhaps TRBD1 (6 bases). The germline gives CDR1 DFQATT, CDR2 SNEGSKA (reference sequence). The length of the CDR3 is 15 residues. Trimming pared 6 bases from V and 1 base from J, leaving 18 bases between. The DNA of the CDR3 is TGCAGTGCCAACCTCAGGGGCGCGCCCCAAGAGACCCAGTACTTC. Protein product: CSANLRGAPQETQYF.

The chain employs TRBV30 and TRBJ2-2; 10 bases align to TRBD2. After removal of 0 bases from V and 4 bases from J, the junction contained 2 bases not matched to a gene. In germline, CDR1 is GTSNPN, CDR2 SVGIG (reference sequence). CDR3 size: 15 residues. The CDR3 DNA is TGTGCCTGGAGTGTAACTAGCGGGGCCACCGGGGAGCTGTTTTTT. Amino acid sequence: CAWSVTSGATGELFF.

The chain links TRBV20-1 to TRBJ2-7; TRBD2 matches at 13 bases. There are 18 residues in the CDR3. V dropped 3 bases and J dropped 4; count of bases not matched to a gene: 15. Germline V lookup: CDR1 DFQATT, CDR2 SNEGSKA (reference sequence). CDR3 bases: TGCAGTGCTAGGGAACTAGCGGGAGGGCCATTCGGGTTATACGAGCAGTACTTC. Amino acids: CSARELAGGPFGLYEQYF.

V usage is TRBV30 and J usage is TRBJ1-2, with 7 bases lining up with TRBD1. The CDR3 consists of 12 residues. CDR1 GTSNPN and CDR2 SVGIG come from the germline V gene (reference sequence). V lost 5 bases, J lost 5 bases, and 5 bases stayed unmatched. DNA of the CDR3: TGTGCCTGGCTGACAGGGATTTATGGCTACACCTTC. Translating it yields CAWLTGIYGYTF.

Relative to its sample, this clone is medium-sized. V and J are TRBV7-9 and TRBJ2-3, with D hard to call. V dropped 2 bases and J dropped 0 bases, with 3 bases sitting between them. The CDR3 contains 13 residues. Germline V gene lookup returns CDR1 SEHNR and CDR2 FQNEAQ (reference sequence). CDR3 nucleotides: TGTGCCAGCAGCTTATCCAGCACAGATACGCAGTATTTT. This sequence encodes CASSLSSTDTQYF.

The V and J genes are TRBV12-3 or TRBV12-4 and TRBJ2-7; the match to TRBD2 covers 7 bases. There are 14 residues in the CDR3. The J segment lost 6 bases and the V segment lost 5 bases, leaving 10 bases of the junction unmatched. The CDR3 loop is CASSAQLATFEQYF. DNA for the CDR3: TGTGCCAGCAGTGCTCAACTAGCGACGTTCGAGCAGTACTTC.

This clone has at least ten counts. This rearrangement joins TRBV29-1 to TRBJ2-7; TRBD1 matches at 7 bases. This CDR3 is built from 12 residues. V lost 4 bases, J lost 6 bases, and 6 bases stayed unmatched. The V gene's germline CDR1 is SQVTM and CDR2 ANQGSEA. The CDR3 sequence is CSVVDRAPEQYF. CDR3 DNA sequence: TGCAGCGTTGTTGACAGGGCCCCCGAGCAGTACTTC.

This rearrangement joins TRBV2 to TRBJ2-2; no definite D call. Trimming stripped 6 bases from V and 0 bases from J, with 8 bases between. This CDR3 has 14 amino acids. CDR1 and CDR2 (germline): SNHLY, FYNNEI. CDR3 DNA sequence: TGTGCCAGCAGCAGGAGCTCGAACACCGGGGAGCTGTTTTTT. Residues: CASSRSSNTGELFF.